One and the same sample provided the 7 T cell receptor beta chains below, sequenced in a study of blood T cell repertoires in COVID-19. The table came from immunoSEQ multiplex PCR; TCRdb's copy has only in-frame clones and leaves some out. The sample lists around 200,000 clones, roughly nine tenths occurring once. Sequencing used PBMCs or T cells enriched from blood (not recorded which). These receptors were obtained from a woman aged 45 to 65 in a cohort exposed to, infected with or recovered from COVID-19 (not recorded which).

The chain joins TRBV27 to TRBJ1-4, with D maybe TRBD1 (6 bases). The CDR3 is made up of 17 amino acids. Germline lookup yields CDR1 MNHEY and CDR2 SMNVEV (reference sequence). V was cut by 5 bases and J by 0 bases, with 16 bases left in between. CDR3 sequence (DNA): TGTGCCAGCAGTCCAAAGCGGGGGCCTTCAACTAATGAAAAACTGTTTTTT. Translating gives CASSPKRGPSTNEKLFF.

The chain recombines TRBV6-5 with TRBJ1-2; D uncertain. The germline V gene encodes CDR1 MNHEY and CDR2 SVGAGI. V was pared by 2 bases and J by 8 bases, with 6 bases between. The CDR3 spans 11 residues. CDR3 loop: CASSYGEGYTF. In DNA, the CDR3 is TGTGCCAGCAGTTACGGTGAGGGCTACACCTTC.

This clone showed up just once. This chain joins TRBV7-2 and TRBJ2-5, with TRBD2 identical over 7 bases. The CDR3 is 18 residues long. J lost 2 bases, V lost 3 bases, and 15 bases had no gene match. Germline loops: CDR1 SGHTA, CDR2 FQGNSA. The CDR3 DNA sequence: TGTGCCAGCAGCTTTCTTCCGTGGGCTAGCGGTTTTCAAGAGACCCAGTACTTC. Encoded protein: CASSFLPWASGFQETQYF.

The J gene is TRBJ1-6, the V gene TRBV6-4; no reliable D call. V was clipped by 4 bases and J by 8 bases, with 9 bases between them. CDR3 length: 13 amino acids. Per germline, CDR1 MRHNA and CDR2 SNTAGT. The CDR3 is CASSVHRDSPLHF. The DNA of the CDR3 is TGTGCCAGCAGTGTCCACCGGGATTCACCCCTCCACTTT.

The chain has TRBV5-1 and TRBJ1-1; maybe TRBD1 (5 bases). CDR1 and CDR2 from the germline V gene are SGHRS and YFSETQ. V lost 2 bases and J 0 bases, leaving 23 bases between the germline ends. This CDR3 comprises 19 residues. The CDR3 is CASSFLLGGTLGMNTEAFF. The CDR3 region has the DNA TGCGCCAGCAGCTTCCTACTTGGGGGGACCCTGGGGATGAACACTGAAGCTTTCTTT.

This chain uses TRBV11-2 with TRBJ2-5; perhaps TRBD1 as D (7 bases). Germline assignment: CDR1 SGHAT and CDR2 FQNNGV. The CDR3 runs 15 residues. Trimming removed 2 bases from V and 5 bases from J, with 15 bases in between. CDR3 coding DNA: TGTGCCAGCAGCTTAAGAGGGTCAGGGGGGGAGACCCAGTACTTC. Translated: CASSLRGSGGETQYF.

The chain recombines TRBV7-3 with TRBJ2-1; TRBD2 aligns across 9 bases. V was clipped by 5 bases and J by 7 bases; unmatched bases: 12. The CDR3 spans 16 residues. The germline V gene encodes CDR1 SGHTA and CDR2 FQGTGA. The CDR3 nucleotides read TGTGCCAGCAGCCCCGGGTGGCGGGGGGGCCGGAATGAGCAGTTCTTC. This sequence encodes CASSPGWRGGRNEQFF.